This T cell receptor (beta chain) was retrieved from a study of blood T cell repertoires in COVID-19. At the level of the study: PBMCs, B-cell-depleted T cells, or T cells provided the cDNA or gDNA that made up the material.

Germline CDR1 reads WSHSY; CDR2 reads SAAADI. Trimming removed 2 bases from V and 8 bases from J, with 13 bases in between. The CDR3 loop spans 14 amino acids. While infection was still active, Seattle patients were enrolled and then followed longitudinally. Original data processing: Estimated nucleated cell counts came from reference gene primer amplification. Here immunoSEQ multiplex PCR was the method, and the copy in TCRdb shows in-frame clones only, minus some. V, J and clone size are taken as reported in that table, and D and trimming were inferred from the DNA itself. This repertoire shows some 130,000 clones, around nine tenths found once; its top ten account for around 4.5%.

This chain connects TRBV10-2 to TRBJ1-3, with D possibly being TRBD1 (5 bases). This clonotype originated in a man aged 55 to 70 with COVID-19, enrolled during active disease. The source material was peripheral blood. The CDR3 bases are TGCGCCAGCAGTGAGATAGGGGCTATACACACCATATATTTT. Its protein is CASSEIGAIHTIYF.